These 19 T cell receptor beta chains originate from one sample sequenced in a study of blood T cell repertoires in COVID-19. The repertoire was sequenced with immunoSEQ multiplex PCR; TCRdb's copy has only in-frame clones and lacks some. The sample includes roughly 70,000 clones, less than 75% of them seen just once. Sequencing was done on a sample of peripheral blood. These receptors originate from a man in his sixties with acute or convalescent COVID-19.

V gene TRBV9 combines with J gene TRBJ1-6; D is uncertain. Germline lookup yields CDR1 SGDLS and CDR2 YYNGEE. The CDR3 extends over 15 amino acids. V lost 4 bases to trimming and J lost 2 bases, with 10 bases between them. The CDR3 DNA sequence: TGTGCCAGCAGCCCCGGGGAGGCCTATAATTCACCCCTCCACTTT. Translating gives CASSPGEAYNSPLHF.

CDR3 nucleotide sequence: TGTGCCACAGGACTAGCGGGCTACGAGCAGTACTTC. It specifies CATGLAGYEQYF. V gene TRBV6-6 combines with J gene TRBJ2-7; the match to TRBD2 covers 11 bases. The V segment lost 10 bases and the J segment 3 bases; nucleotides outside the gene matches: 2. Germline V lookup: CDR1 MNHNY, CDR2 SVGAGI (reference sequence). The CDR3 runs to 12 residues.

This chain joins TRBV19 and TRBJ2-2; D perhaps matches TRBD2 (5 bases). The CDR3 spans 15 residues. Germline CDR1 and CDR2: LNHDA and SQIVND (reference sequence). V was pared by 3 bases and J by 2 bases, with 10 bases between. CDR3 bases: TGTGCCAGTAGTATTTTTGCGGGTAACACCGGGGAGCTGTTTTTT. Translated: CASSIFAGNTGELFF.

The rearrangement joins TRBV7-3 to TRBJ2-5, with D possibly being TRBD2 (7 bases). CDR1 SGHTA and CDR2 FQGTGA come from the germline V gene. The length of the CDR3 is 13 residues. Trimming removed 3 bases from V and 5 bases from J, with 10 bases in between. CDR3 nucleotides: TGTGCCAGCAGCTTCGGGGGGCCGGAGACCCAGTACTTC. It yields the protein CASSFGGPETQYF. Variable domain in full (rest from reference TRBV7-3 and TRBJ2-5): GAGVSQTPSNKVTEKGKYVELRCDPISGHTALYWYRQSLGQGPEFLIYFQGTGAADDSGLPNDRFFAVRPEGSVSTLKIQRTERGDSAVYLCASSFGGPETQYFGPGTRLLVL.

This sequence joins TRBV6-5 and TRBJ2-3; tentative D call: TRBD1 (6 bases). The V end was cut by 7 bases, the J end by 3 bases, with 14 bases between. The CDR3 consists of 14 residues. Germline values: CDR1 MNHEY, CDR2 SVGAGI. The CDR3 region is CASTLNRVTDTQYF. In nucleotides, the CDR3 is TGTGCCAGCACTTTAAACAGGGTGACAGATACGCAGTATTTT.

V gene TRBV5-6 combines with J gene TRBJ2-1, with 9 bases matching TRBD2. Germline trimming cut 4 bases from V and 1 base from J; bases unmatched to any gene: 6. There are 16 residues in the CDR3. Germline V lookup: CDR1 SGHDT, CDR2 YYEEEE. The CDR3 coding sequence is TGTGCCAGCAGCCCCAGGAGCGGGGGGTCCTACAATGAGCAGTTCTTC. Translation: CASSPRSGGSYNEQFF.

The rearrangement joins TRBV30 to TRBJ1-4; TRBD1 matches at 7 bases. The germline V gene has CDR1 GTSNPN and CDR2 SVGIG (reference sequence). After removal of 2 bases from V and 3 bases from J, the junction contained 9 bases not matched to a gene. There are 16 residues in the CDR3. This chain's CDR3 is CAWSPEGDRPNEKLFF. Written as DNA, the CDR3 is TGTGCCTGGAGTCCGGAGGGGGACAGACCTAATGAAAAACTGTTTTTT. Full variable domain (remainder filled in from reference TRBV30 and TRBJ1-4): SQTIHQWPATLVQPVGSPLSLECTVEGTSNPNLYWYRQAAGRGLQLLFYSVGIGQISSEVPQNLSASRPQDRQFILSSKKLLLSDSGFYLCAWSPEGDRPNEKLFFGSGTQLSVL.

The genes are TRBV5-1 and TRBJ2-2; D is possibly TRBD2 (6 bases). Germline values: CDR1 SGHRS, CDR2 YFSETQ. V lost 4 bases and J 5 bases, leaving 33 bases between the germline ends. The length of the CDR3 is 21 residues. CDR3 loop: CASSRWNSPGDLLGGTGELFF. The CDR3 DNA sequence: TGCGCCAGCAGCCGTTGGAATTCACCCGGCGACCTTTTGGGAGGTACCGGGGAGCTGTTTTTT.

The chain has TRBV5-4 and TRBJ2-2, with 12 bases identical to TRBD1. The CDR3 spans 18 residues. With V trimmed by 3 bases and J by 3 bases, 9 bases remained unmatched. The germline V gene has CDR1 SGHNT and CDR2 YYREEE (reference sequence). CDR3 coding DNA: TGTGCCAGCAGCTCCGGGGGGACAGGGGGCTCGTACACCGGGGAGCTGTTTTTT. This codes for CASSSGGTGGSYTGELFF.

This clone was found many times. V and J are TRBV27 and TRBJ2-1; 7 positions agree with TRBD2. The CDR3 is 14 amino acids. Germline CDR1 is MNHEY and CDR2 is SMNVEV (reference sequence). V shed 5 bases and J 4 bases; nucleotides not matched to a gene: 5. CDR3 sequence: CASSRRLAYNEQFF. For the CDR3, the DNA is TGTGCCAGCAGTAGGCGACTAGCTTACAATGAGCAGTTCTTC.

This rearrangement joins TRBV5-1 to TRBJ2-3; 9 bases map to TRBD2. Germline CDR1 and CDR2: SGHRS and YFSETQ. The V gene end was trimmed by 0 bases and the J gene end by 0 bases; junction bases not matched to a gene: 5. This CDR3 contains 17 residues. The CDR3 region has the DNA TGCGCCAGCAGCTTGGGACTAGCGGAGTATAGCACAGATACGCAGTATTTT. Residues: CASSLGLAEYSTDTQYF. The variable domain in full, completed from reference TRBV5-1 and TRBJ2-3, reads KAGVTQTPRYLIKTRGQQVTLSCSPISGHRSVSWYQQTPGQGLQFLFEYFSETQRNKGNFPGRFSGRQFSNSRSEMNVSTLELGDSALYLCASSLGLAEYSTDTQYFGPGTRLTVL.

The chain has TRBV6-1 and TRBJ1-2, with no clear D. From germline, CDR1 is MNHNS and CDR2 SASEGT. Trimming removed 1 base at V and 3 bases at J, with 12 bases between. This CDR3 is 15 amino acids long. CDR3 amino acids: CASSEDNVFDYGYTF. In nucleotides, the CDR3 is TGTGCCAGCAGTGAAGACAATGTGTTTGACTATGGCTACACCTTC.

The chain couples TRBV7-3 to TRBJ1-1; D gene unclear. The CDR3 totals 15 residues. Germline CDR1 is SGHTA and CDR2 is FQGTGA. Trimming left V 5 bases short and J 4 bases short, with 17 bases between. The chain's CDR3 is CASSLGLGRFTEAFF. The CDR3 nucleotides are TGTGCCAGCAGCCTCGGCTTAGGCAGGTTCACTGAAGCTTTCTTT.

This CDR3 reads CATSETGGFGNTIYF. DNA for the CDR3: TGTGCCACCAGTGAGACAGGGGGTTTTGGAAACACCATATATTTT. The chain couples TRBV24-1 to TRBJ1-3; 9 nucleotides agree with TRBD1. Germline trimming cut 4 bases from V and 3 bases from J; bases unmatched to any gene: 3. The V gene's germline CDR1 is KGHDR and CDR2 SFDVKD. CDR3 size: 15 residues.

The table lists this clone with a count of one. The chain carries TRBV3-1 (or the pseudogene TRBV3-2) and TRBJ2-1, with a tentative D call TRBD1 (5 bases). The V end was cut by 0 bases, the J end by 9 bases, with 9 bases between. This CDR3 comprises 13 residues. Germline V gene data show CDR1 as LGHDT and CDR2 as YNNKEL (reference sequence). CDR3 amino acids: CASSQDVRAEQFF. CDR3 sequence (DNA): TGTGCCAGCAGCCAAGATGTCAGGGCTGAGCAGTTCTTC.

Many counts were recorded for this clone. V gene TRBV15 combines with J gene TRBJ1-1; TRBD1 aligns across 7 bases. The V and J ends lost 1 base and 1 base, in that order; junction bases with no gene match: 0. The CDR3 has 14 amino acids. Germline assignment: CDR1 LNHNV and CDR2 YYDKDF (reference sequence). The CDR3 sequence: CATSRGQGNTEAFF. As DNA, the CDR3 is TGTGCCACCAGCAGAGGACAGGGGAACACTGAAGCTTTCTTT.

The chain employs TRBV7-9 and TRBJ2-3, with D unresolved. Per the germline V gene, CDR1 is SEHNR and CDR2 is FQNEAQ (reference sequence). V was cut by 5 bases and J by 4 bases, with 7 bases left in between. The CDR3 is 12 amino acids. This CDR3 is CASSPQSDTQYF. CDR3 DNA sequence: TGTGCCAGCAGCCCCCAATCAGATACGCAGTATTTT.

The CDR3 spells CASSPTGATDTQYF. The CDR3 nucleotides are TGTGCCAGCAGTCCTACAGGGGCCACAGATACGCAGTATTTT. This chain uses TRBV28 with TRBJ2-3, with 7 bases identical to TRBD1. Germline assignment: CDR1 MDHEN and CDR2 SYDVKM. The length of the CDR3 is 14 residues. The V segment lost 5 bases and the J segment 2 bases; nucleotides outside the gene matches: 4.

The chain has TRBV2 and TRBJ1-5; TRBD1 aligns across 11 bases. Germline loops: CDR1 SNHLY, CDR2 FYNNEI. The CDR3 has 15 residues. The V gene end was trimmed by 6 bases and the J gene end by 4 bases; junction bases not matched to a gene: 5. The CDR3 protein is CASRGTGGPNQPQHF. CDR3 nucleotide sequence: TGTGCCAGCAGGGGGACAGGGGGACCTAATCAGCCCCAGCATTTT.